This T cell receptor (beta chain) is drawn from a study of T cell changes during pregnancy in multiple sclerosis. The V end was cut by 0 bases, the J end by 8 bases, with 9 bases between. The CDR3 is 13 amino acids. Per the germline V gene, CDR1 is SGHTS and CDR2 is YDEGEE. Profiled with immunoSEQ multiplex PCR; TCRdb holds only in-frame clones, not every one. The data contain around 65,000 clones, around 91% of them singletons. Sequencing used peripheral blood, obtained in the third trimester of pregnancy. This TCR came from a female donor in good health, enrolled as a control in a pregnancy study. The chain combines TRBV5-8 with TRBJ2-1; no clear D gene. CDR3 DNA sequence: TGTGCCAGCAGCTTGGGCAGCCGGGATGAGCAGTTCTTC. It yields the protein CASSLGSRDEQFF.